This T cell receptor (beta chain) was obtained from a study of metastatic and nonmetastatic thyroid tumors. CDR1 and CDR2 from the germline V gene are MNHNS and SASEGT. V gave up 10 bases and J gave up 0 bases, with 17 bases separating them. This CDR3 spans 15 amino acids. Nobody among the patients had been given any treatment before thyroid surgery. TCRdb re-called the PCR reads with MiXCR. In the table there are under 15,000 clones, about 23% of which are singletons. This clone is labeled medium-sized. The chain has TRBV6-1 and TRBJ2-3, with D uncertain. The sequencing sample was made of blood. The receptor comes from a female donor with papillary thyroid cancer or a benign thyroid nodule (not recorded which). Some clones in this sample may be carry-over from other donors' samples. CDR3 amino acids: CAILLVRRSTDTQYF. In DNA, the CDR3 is TGTGCCATCCTCCTAGTACGGCGAAGCACAGATACGCAGTATTTT.